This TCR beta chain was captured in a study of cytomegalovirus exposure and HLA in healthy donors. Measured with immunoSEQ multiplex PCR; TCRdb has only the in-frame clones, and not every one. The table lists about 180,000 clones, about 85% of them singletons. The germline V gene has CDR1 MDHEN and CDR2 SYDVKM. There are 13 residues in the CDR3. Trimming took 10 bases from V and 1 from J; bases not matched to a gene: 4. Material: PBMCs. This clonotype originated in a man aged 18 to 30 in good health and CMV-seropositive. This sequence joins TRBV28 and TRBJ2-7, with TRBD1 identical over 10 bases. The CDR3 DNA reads TGTGCCACCCGACAGGGGGCTTCCTACGAGCAGTACTTC. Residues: CATRQGASYEQYF.